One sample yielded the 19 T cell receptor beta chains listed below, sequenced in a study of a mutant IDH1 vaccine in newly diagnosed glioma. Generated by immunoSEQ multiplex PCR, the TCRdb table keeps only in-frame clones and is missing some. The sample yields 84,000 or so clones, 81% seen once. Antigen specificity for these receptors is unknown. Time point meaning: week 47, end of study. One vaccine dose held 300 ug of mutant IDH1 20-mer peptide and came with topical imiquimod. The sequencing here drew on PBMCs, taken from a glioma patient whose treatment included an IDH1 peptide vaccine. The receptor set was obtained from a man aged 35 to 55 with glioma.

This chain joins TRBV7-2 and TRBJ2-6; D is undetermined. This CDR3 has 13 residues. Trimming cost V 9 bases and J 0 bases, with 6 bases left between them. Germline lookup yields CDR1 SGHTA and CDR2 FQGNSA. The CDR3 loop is CASPTSGANVLTF. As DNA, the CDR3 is TGTGCCAGTCCGACCTCTGGGGCCAACGTCCTGACTTTC. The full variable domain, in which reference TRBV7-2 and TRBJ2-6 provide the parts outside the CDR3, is GAGVSQSPSNKVTEKGKDVELRCDPISGHTALYWYRQSLGQGLEFLIYFQGNSAPDKSGLPSDRFSAERTGGSVSTLTIQRTQQEDSAVYLCASPTSGANVLTFGAGSRLTVL.

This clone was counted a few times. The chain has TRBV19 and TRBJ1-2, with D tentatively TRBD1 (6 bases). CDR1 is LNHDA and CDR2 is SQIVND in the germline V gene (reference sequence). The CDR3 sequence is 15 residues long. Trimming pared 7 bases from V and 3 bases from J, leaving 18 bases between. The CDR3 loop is CASNPDRSPYYGYTF. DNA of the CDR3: TGTGCCAGTAACCCAGACAGGTCCCCATACTATGGCTACACCTTC. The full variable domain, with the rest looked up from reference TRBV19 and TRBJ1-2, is DGGITQSPKYLFRKEGQNVTLSCEQNLNHDAMYWYRQDPGQGLRLIYYSQIVNDFQKGDIAEGYSVSREKKESFPLTVTSAQKNPTAFYLCASNPDRSPYYGYTFGSGTRLTVV.

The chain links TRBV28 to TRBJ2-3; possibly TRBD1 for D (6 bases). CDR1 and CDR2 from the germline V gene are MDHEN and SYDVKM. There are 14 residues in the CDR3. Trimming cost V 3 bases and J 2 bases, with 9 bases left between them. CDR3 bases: TGTGCCAGCAGTTTCTTGGGGGCCACAGATACGCAGTATTTT. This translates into CASSFLGATDTQYF.

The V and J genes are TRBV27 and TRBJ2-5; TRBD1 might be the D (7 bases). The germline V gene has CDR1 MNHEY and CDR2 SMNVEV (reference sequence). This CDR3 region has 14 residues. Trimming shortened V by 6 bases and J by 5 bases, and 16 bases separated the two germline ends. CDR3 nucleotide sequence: TGTGCCAGCAGCCCTAGGAGGGGGCCGGAGACCCAGTACTTC. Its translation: CASSPRRGPETQYF.

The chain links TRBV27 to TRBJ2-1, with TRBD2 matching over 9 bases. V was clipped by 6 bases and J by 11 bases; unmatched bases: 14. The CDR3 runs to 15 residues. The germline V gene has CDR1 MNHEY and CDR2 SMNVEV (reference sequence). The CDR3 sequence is CASREAGGLHMQQFF. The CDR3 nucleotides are TGTGCCAGCAGAGAAGCGGGGGGACTACATATGCAGCAGTTCTTC.

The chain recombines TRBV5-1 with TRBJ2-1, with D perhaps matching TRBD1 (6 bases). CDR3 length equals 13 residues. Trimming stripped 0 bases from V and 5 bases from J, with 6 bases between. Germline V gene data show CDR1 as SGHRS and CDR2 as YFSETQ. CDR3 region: CASSLDRDNEQFF. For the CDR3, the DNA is TGCGCCAGCAGCTTGGACAGGGACAATGAGCAGTTCTTC. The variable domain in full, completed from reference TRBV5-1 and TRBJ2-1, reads KAGVTQTPRYLIKTRGQQVTLSCSPISGHRSVSWYQQTPGQGLQFLFEYFSETQRNKGNFPGRFSGRQFSNSRSEMNVSTLELGDSALYLCASSLDRDNEQFFGPGTRLTVL.

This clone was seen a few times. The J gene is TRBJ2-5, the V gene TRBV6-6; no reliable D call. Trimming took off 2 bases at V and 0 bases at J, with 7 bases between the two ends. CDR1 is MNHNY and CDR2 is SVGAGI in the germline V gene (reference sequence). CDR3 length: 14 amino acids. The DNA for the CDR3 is TGTGCCAGCAGTTACAACCGGTACCAAGAGACCCAGTACTTC. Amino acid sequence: CASSYNRYQETQYF.

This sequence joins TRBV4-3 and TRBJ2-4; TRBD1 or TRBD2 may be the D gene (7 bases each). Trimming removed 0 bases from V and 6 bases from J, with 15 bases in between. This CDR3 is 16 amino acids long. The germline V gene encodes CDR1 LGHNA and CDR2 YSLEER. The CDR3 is CASSQDSGRGGNIQYF. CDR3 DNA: TGCGCCAGCAGCCAAGATAGTGGCAGGGGGGGAAACATTCAGTACTTC.

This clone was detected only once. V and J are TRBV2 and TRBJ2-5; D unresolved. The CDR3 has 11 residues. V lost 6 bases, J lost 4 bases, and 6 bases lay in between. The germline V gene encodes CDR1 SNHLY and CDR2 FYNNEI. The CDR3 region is CASRDGETQYF. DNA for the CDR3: TGTGCCAGCAGGGACGGAGAGACCCAGTACTTC.

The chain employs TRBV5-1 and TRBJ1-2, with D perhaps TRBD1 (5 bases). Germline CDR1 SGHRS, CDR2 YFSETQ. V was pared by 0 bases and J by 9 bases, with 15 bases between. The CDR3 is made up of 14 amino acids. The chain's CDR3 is CASSLGEQVVSYTF. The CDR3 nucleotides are TGCGCCAGCAGCTTGGGGGAACAGGTGGTCAGCTACACCTTC.

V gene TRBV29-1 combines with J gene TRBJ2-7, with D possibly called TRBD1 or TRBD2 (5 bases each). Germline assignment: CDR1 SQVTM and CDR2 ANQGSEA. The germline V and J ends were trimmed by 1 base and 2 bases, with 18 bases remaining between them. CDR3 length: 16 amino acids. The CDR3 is CSVEGLRGRSTYEQYF. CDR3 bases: TGCAGCGTTGAAGGGCTAAGGGGACGGAGTACCTACGAGCAGTACTTC.

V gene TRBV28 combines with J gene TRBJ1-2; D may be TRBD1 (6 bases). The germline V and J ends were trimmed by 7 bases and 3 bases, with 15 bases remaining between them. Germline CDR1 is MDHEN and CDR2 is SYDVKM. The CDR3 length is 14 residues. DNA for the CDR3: TGTGCCAGCAACTCCCAGGGGTTACACTATGGCTACACCTTC. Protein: CASNSQGLHYGYTF.

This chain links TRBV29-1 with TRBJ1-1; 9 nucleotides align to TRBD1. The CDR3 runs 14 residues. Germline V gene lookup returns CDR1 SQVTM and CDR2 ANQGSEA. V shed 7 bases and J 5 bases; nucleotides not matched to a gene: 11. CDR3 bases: TGCAGCGGGCGGACAGGGGATGCATGGACTGAAGCTTTCTTT. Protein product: CSGRTGDAWTEAFF.

The CDR3 DNA follows: TGCAGCGCCGGGTGGCGGTGGGGCCACGAGCAGTACTTC. Translation gives CSAGWRWGHEQYF. The genes are TRBV29-1 and TRBJ2-7; D is perhaps TRBD1 (5 bases). The CDR3 loop spans 13 amino acids. Germline V gene data show CDR1 as SQVTM and CDR2 as ANQGSEA. The ends were cut back, 7 bases at V and 5 bases at J, with 18 bases in the middle.

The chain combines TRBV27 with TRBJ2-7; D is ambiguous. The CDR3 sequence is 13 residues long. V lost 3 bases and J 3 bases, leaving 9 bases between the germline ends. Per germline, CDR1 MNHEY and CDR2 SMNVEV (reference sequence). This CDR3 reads CASSFGLFYEQYF. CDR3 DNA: TGTGCCAGCAGTTTTGGGCTTTTCTACGAGCAGTACTTC.

For the CDR3, the DNA is TGTGCCACCAGCAGACTACAGGGGGCCGAGCAGTTCTTC. Protein: CATSRLQGAEQFF. The chain has TRBV15 and TRBJ2-1, with 9 bases aligning to TRBD1. The CDR3 has 13 amino acids. CDR1 and CDR2 (germline): LNHNV, YYDKDF (reference sequence). V trimming: 2 bases; J trimming: 10 bases; junction bases outside the gene matches: 3.

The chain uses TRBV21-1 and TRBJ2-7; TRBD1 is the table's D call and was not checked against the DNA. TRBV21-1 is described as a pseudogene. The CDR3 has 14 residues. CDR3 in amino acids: CASRSGQGADEQYF. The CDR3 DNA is TGTGCCAGCAGATCTGGACAGGGGGCTGACGAGCAGTACTTC.

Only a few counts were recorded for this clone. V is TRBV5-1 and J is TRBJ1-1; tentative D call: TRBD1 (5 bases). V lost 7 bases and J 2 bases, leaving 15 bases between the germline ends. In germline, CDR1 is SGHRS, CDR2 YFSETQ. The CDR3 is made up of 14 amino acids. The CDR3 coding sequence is TGCGCCAGCTTCCAAGGGACTGATAACACTGAAGCTTTCTTT. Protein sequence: CASFQGTDNTEAFF.

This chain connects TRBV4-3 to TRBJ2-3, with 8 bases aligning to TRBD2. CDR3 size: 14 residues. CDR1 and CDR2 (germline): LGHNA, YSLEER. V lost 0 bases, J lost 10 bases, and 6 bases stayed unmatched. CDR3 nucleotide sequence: TGCGCCAGCAGCCAAGACGTTCGAGCGGGGGCGCAGTATTTT. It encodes CASSQDVRAGAQYF.